This TCR beta chain was documented in a study of technical replicates of blood from four donors. The repertoire was sequenced with immunoSEQ multiplex PCR; TCRdb's copy has only in-frame clones and lacks some. The sample shows tens of thousands of clones, around nine tenths of them seen only once. Trimming removed 5 bases from V and 3 bases from J; junction bases left unmatched: 7. The CDR3 is made up of 15 amino acids. In germline, CDR1 is SEHNR, CDR2 FQNEAQ (reference sequence). The clonotype comes from a human donor in good health. The chain combines TRBV7-9 with TRBJ1-5; 7 nucleotides line up with TRBD1. The sequenced sample consisted of T cells isolated from PBMCs. In DNA form, the CDR3 reads TGTGCCAGCAGCCCCGGGACAGCCTTCAATCAGCCCCAGCATTTT. Translated, it gives CASSPGTAFNQPQHF.